Listed here is a single T cell receptor (beta chain). Its target is unknown. Sequencing was performed with immunoSEQ multiplex PCR; in TCRdb, only in-frame clones are kept and a portion is missing. Among about 21,000 clones listed, about two thirds were seen once. The sample belongs to a study of Tregs in tolerant kidney transplant recipients. The wider study: Antibodies separated recipient from donor cells. The study's findings and limits: Biological reproducibility was not directly addressed, but technical replication error appeared minimal. Validation in larger populations is needed because few patients were studied.

The CDR3 length is 11 residues. The V gene's germline CDR1 is DFQATT and CDR2 SNEGSKA (reference sequence). The V and J ends lost 0 bases and 11 bases respectively, with 8 bases between them. This chain uses TRBV20-1 with TRBJ1-5; D unclear. The sample consisted of Tregs from blood cultured with allogeneic cells. The sequence was collected from a human donor in good health. The DNA of the CDR3 is TGCAGTGCTAGAGATCAAACGGCCCAGCATTTT. Protein: CSARDQTAQHF.